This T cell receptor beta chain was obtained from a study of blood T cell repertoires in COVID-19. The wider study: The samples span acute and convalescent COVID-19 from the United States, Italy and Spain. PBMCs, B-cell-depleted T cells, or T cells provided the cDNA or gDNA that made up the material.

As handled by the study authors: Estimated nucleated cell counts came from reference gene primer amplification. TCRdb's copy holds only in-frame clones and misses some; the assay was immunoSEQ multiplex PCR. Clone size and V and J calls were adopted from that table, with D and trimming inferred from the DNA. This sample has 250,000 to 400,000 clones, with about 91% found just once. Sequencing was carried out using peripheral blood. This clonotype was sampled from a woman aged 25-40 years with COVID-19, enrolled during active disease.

CDR3 residues: CASSPDRGSPSSYNSPLHF. CDR3 nucleotides: TGTGCCAGCAGCCCCGACAGGGGAAGCCCGAGCTCCTATAATTCACCCCTCCACTTT. The rearrangement joins TRBV5-4 to TRBJ1-6; TRBD1 matches 8 bases. The CDR3 length is 19 residues. CDR1 and CDR2 from the germline V gene are SGHNT and YYREEE (reference sequence). The junction had 12 bases not matched to a gene; V was cut back by 4 bases and J by 0 bases.